This T cell receptor (beta chain) originates from a study of T cells after yellow fever vaccination. Study-level background: SMART-Seq v4 Ultra Low Input served to prepare low-cell-number fractions. Findings and limits, study-wide: Clones that expanded after primary vaccination mostly reappeared after the booster (roughly 95% CD4, approximately 89% CD8). There was a possibility that FACS-sorted repertoires contained abundant clonotypes contaminating from the bulk population.

This clonotype was recorded many times. Its antigen remains unknown. A process of 5'RACE template switching, which added a universal primer site and UMIs, was used to make TCR cDNA. Each CDR3 protein gets one entry after TCRdb re-called the 5' RACE reads with MiXCR. This sample carries tens of thousands of distinct CDR3 sequences, around 7% of them seen once, and the ten largest clones take roughly 41%. V lost 3 bases and J lost 3, with 12 bases in between. The CDR3 spans 14 residues. Germline CDR1 and CDR2: ENHRY and SYGVKD. This sample comprised CD8+ T cells sorted from PBMCs, obtained on the day of the yellow fever booster vaccination. The sequence derives from a man in his thirties or forties who received the YFV17D yellow fever vaccine. The rearrangement uses TRBV10-3 and TRBJ2-7, with a possible D match to TRBD2 (6 bases). In DNA form, the CDR3 reads TGTGCCATCAGTGACCAGACTAGTTTCTACGAGCAGTACTTC. It encodes CAISDQTSFYEQYF.